This TCR beta chain derives from a study of blood T cell repertoires in COVID-19. Whole-study context: The origin of the acute and convalescent COVID-19 samples was the United States, Italy and Spain. In each case, the material was cDNA or gDNA derived from T cells, B-cell-depleted T cells, or PBMCs.

Using immunoSEQ multiplex PCR, the repertoire was profiled, and TCRdb retains in-frame clones only, with some absent. The repertoire holds over 30,000 clones, with over 70% as singletons. The germline V gene encodes CDR1 SGHRS and CDR2 YFSETQ. The CDR3 runs to 15 residues. V was clipped by 1 base and J by 5 bases; unmatched bases: 4. The TCR sequence derives from a man older than 75 with active or convalescent COVID-19. Specimen: peripheral blood. The gene calls are TRBV5-1 and TRBJ2-1; 9 positions match TRBD1. DNA of the CDR3: TGCGCCAGCAGCTTGCCGGGACAGGGCAACAATGAGCAGTTCTTC. Amino acid sequence: CASSLPGQGNNEQFF.